This T cell receptor (beta chain) was captured in a study of control samples from healthy donors and cancer patients. There are 13 residues in the CDR3. The V gene's germline CDR1 is MNHEY and CDR2 SVGEGT. Trimming removed 6 bases at V and 3 bases at J, with 11 bases between. The table came from immunoSEQ multiplex PCR; TCRdb's copy has only in-frame clones and leaves some out. The data contain about 110,000 clones, roughly 90% of them singletons. The sequencing input was blood. This clonotype was sampled from a woman in her late teens or twenties in good health. This chain connects TRBV6-2 or TRBV6-3 to TRBJ1-1; possibly TRBD1 for D (6 bases). The CDR3 spells CASSLNRDTEAFF. The DNA for the CDR3 is TGTGCCAGCAGCCTAAACAGGGACACTGAAGCTTTCTTT.